This T cell receptor beta chain appears in the sequencing data of a study of regulatory T cells in long-lasting Graves disease. Looked up from germline, CDR1 is MNHNS and CDR2 is SASEGT. The germline V and J ends were trimmed by 6 bases and 8 bases, with 19 bases remaining between them. The CDR3 runs to 14 residues. The TCR beta library used iRepertoire HTBI primers with Arm-PCR amplification of CDR3. In the study's own analysis: Samples revealed around 56 TRBV and 14 TRBJ segments. Each CDR3 protein is one row after TCRdb ran MiXCR on the multiplex PCR reads. The V and J calls reflect TCRdb's pipeline rather than the authors' work. This sample yields around 500,000 distinct CDR3 sequences, of which more than 20% are seen a single time; 7.8% belongs to the top ten. This clonotype was seen many times. Its specificity is not known. Described time point: persistent/refractory GD, antithyroid drugs over 5 years with positive TRAb. Making the TCR library involved RNA that had been extracted from PBMCs.

General study findings and limits: In persistent patients, shared public clonotypes (around 2,500) outnumbered those in new patients (roughly 870). Persistent Graves' patients showed less TCR diversity than newly diagnosed patients showed. Favoring TRBV28, TRBJ1-2 and TRBJ2-5 was a feature seen in persistent disease.

This TCR came from a female donor with Graves disease. The chain is built from TRBV6-1 and TRBJ1-2; D remains unclear. This specimen consisted of peripheral blood mononuclear cells (PBMCs), obtained when the disease was refractory, from a patient treated with antithyroid drugs. CDR3 in amino acids: CASRVGPQPWGYTF. Here the CDR3 DNA reads TGTGCCAGCAGAGTAGGCCCCCAGCCTTGGGGCTACACCTTC.